This T cell receptor (beta chain) was retrieved from a study of cytotoxic CD8 clonotypes in ibrutinib-treated CLL. About the research overall: The response samples were taken once patients had been treated for a median of 12 months, range 6 to 36. Study-level findings and limits: At the start, clonality exceeded age-matched healthy donors and followed circulating CD8+ T-cell counts.

Repertoires were generated with immunoSEQ multiplex PCR, while TCRdb's copy carries only in-frame clones and drops some. The sample holds around 97,000 clones, more than 75% seen once. Germline values: CDR1 SEHNR, CDR2 FQNEAQ (reference sequence). The CDR3 extends over 15 amino acids. The V gene lost 0 bases and the J gene lost 4 bases, with 12 bases spanning the gap. Notes on this clone: Antigen specificity is unknown.

The sample consisted of PBMCs, taken after 12 months of ibrutinib treatment. The clonotype was recovered from a human donor with chronic lymphocytic leukemia. V is TRBV7-9 and J is TRBJ1-1; unclear D gene. The CDR3 DNA follows: TGTGCCAGCAGCTTAGCGATCAGCGAGGGCACTGAAGCTTTCTTT. Translation: CASSLAISEGTEAFF.